These 8 T cell receptor beta chains came from one sample sequenced in a study of CD8+CD57+ T cells in acquired aplastic anemia. Those patients picked for sequencing had displayed CD8+CD57+ cell expansion on flow cytometry. Using genomic DNA as the template, TCR beta VDJ and CDR3 profiling was carried out. TCRdb re-derived calls from the reads in MiXCR, one entry per CDR3 protein. The sample carries hundreds of thousands of distinct CDR3 sequences, under 40% recorded once. Sequencing input: sorted CD4+, CD8+, or CD8+CD57+ T cells (not recorded which) from PBMCs. The origin of the receptors is a human donor with aplastic anemia.

The chain recombines TRBV7-2 with TRBJ1-2; the D is unclear. The germline CDR1 and CDR2 sequences are SGHTA and FQGNSA. V lost 6 bases to trimming and J lost 3 bases, with 11 bases between them. The CDR3 covers 13 residues. The CDR3, as DNA: TGTGCCAGCAGAGATGAGCAGGACTATGGCTACACCTTC. Protein sequence: CASRDEQDYGYTF.

This clonotype was recorded many times. The chain is built from TRBV15 and TRBJ2-6, with D perhaps given as TRBD1 or TRBD2 (6 bases each). V was shortened by 1 base and J by 5 bases, with 18 bases between the two germline ends. CDR1 is LNHNV, CDR2 YYDKDF, per germline (reference sequence). CDR3 length: 18 amino acids. The CDR3 loop reads CATSRVPGATARANVLTF. The CDR3 DNA follows: TGTGCCACCAGCAGAGTCCCGGGGGCGACGGCGAGGGCCAACGTCCTGACTTTC.

This clonotype was observed at least ten times. The chain couples TRBV11-1 to TRBJ1-3; 11 positions match TRBD1. The J segment lost 4 bases and the V segment lost 3 bases, leaving 8 bases of the junction unmatched. CDR3 length equals 17 residues. Germline V gene data show CDR1 as SGHAT and CDR2 as FQDESV (reference sequence). CDR3 in amino acids: CASSFTRDRGFGNTIYF. In DNA, the CDR3 is TGTGCCAGCAGCTTTACCCGGGACAGGGGGTTCGGAAACACCATATATTTT. Full variable domain (missing parts from reference TRBV11-1 and TRBJ1-3): EAEVAQSPRYKITEKSQAVAFWCDPISGHATLYWYRQILGQGPELLVQFQDESVVDDSQLPKDRFSAERLKGVDSTLKIQPAELGDSAMYLCASSFTRDRGFGNTIYFGEGSWLTVV.

The chain combines TRBV7-6 with TRBJ2-1; 10 bases align to TRBD2. Germline V gene lookup returns CDR1 SGHVS and CDR2 FNYEAQ. With V trimmed by 3 bases and J by 6 bases, 11 bases remained unmatched. This CDR3 comprises 17 residues. CDR3 sequence: CASSFLLLAGERNEQFF. The CDR3 DNA sequence: TGTGCCAGCAGCTTCCTACTCCTAGCGGGAGAACGCAATGAGCAGTTCTTC.

The chain uses TRBV6-5 and TRBJ1-1, with a weak D call TRBD1 (5 bases). V gave up 2 bases and J gave up 1 base, with 17 bases separating them. CDR1 and CDR2 (germline): MNHEY, SVGAGI. This CDR3 is built from 17 residues. DNA of the CDR3: TGTGCCAGCAGTTACGAGGCCAGGGAGGTTACGAACACTGAAGCTTTCTTT. This gives the protein CASSYEAREVTNTEAFF.

About this clonotype itself: A read error may produce the germline difference seen at one junction end. The genes are TRBV10-3 and TRBJ1-4; 10 bases align to TRBD1. CDR3 length: 14 amino acids. In germline, CDR1 is ENHRY, CDR2 SYGVKD. The CDR3: CASSPTGGGEKLFF. The CDR3 coding sequence is TGTGCCAGCAGTCCGACAGGGGGCGGGGAAAAACTGTTTTTT.

The V call is TRBV3-1, the J call TRBJ1-2; tentative D call: TRBD1 (6 bases). The V end lost 2 bases, the J end lost 4 bases, and 11 bases lay between the germline ends. Per germline, CDR1 LGHDT and CDR2 YNNKEL (reference sequence). There are 14 residues in the CDR3. The CDR3 reads CASSQTDRRYGYTF. The CDR3 DNA follows: TGTGCCAGCAGCCAAACTGACAGGCGCTATGGCTACACCTTC.

To note about this clonotype: A read error is possible here, since a much larger clone lies one base away. The chain couples TRBV10-3 to TRBJ1-1; D call uncertain. CDR3 length: 14 residues. Germline CDR1 ENHRY, CDR2 SYGVKD. V was pared by 8 bases and J by 1 base, with 14 bases between. The CDR3 DNA is TGTGCCATCCCGGCAGCTAGAGAGAACACTGAAGCTTTCTTT. The encoded protein is CAIPAARENTEAFF.